This T cell receptor beta chain comes out of a study of blood T cell repertoires in COVID-19. CDR1 and CDR2 (germline): GTSNPN, SVGIG (reference sequence). V shed 3 bases and J shed 0 bases, with 8 bases lying between them. This CDR3 region has 13 residues. Profiled with immunoSEQ multiplex PCR; TCRdb holds only in-frame clones, not every one. The sample has hundreds of thousands of clones; 80% to 90% are singletons. The V gene is TRBV30, the J gene TRBJ1-2, with no clear D. The specimen sequenced was peripheral blood. The clonotype comes from a woman aged 50 to 65 who had recovered from COVID-19. The CDR3 spells CAWRAPPNYGYTF. The CDR3 bases are TGTGCCTGGAGGGCCCCCCCTAACTATGGCTACACCTTC.